Sequencing of this T cell receptor beta chain was carried out in a study of CD8 T cells in Susac syndrome. The CDR3 runs 14 residues. V shed 3 bases, J shed 1 base, and the junction held 4 bases outside the gene matches. The germline CDR1 and CDR2 sequences are DFQATT and SNEGSKA (reference sequence). A quantity of 0.5 to 1 ug RNA underwent reverse transcription using random hexamers. A single record per CDR3 protein comes from TCRdb applying MiXCR to the immunoSEQ multiplex PCR reads. The data show about 150,000 distinct CDR3 sequences, roughly 95% seen once. The sample taken for sequencing was CD4+ T cells from PBMCs. The sequence derives from a human donor with Susac syndrome. This chain connects TRBV20-1 to TRBJ2-3, with 7 bases aligning to TRBD1. The CDR3 is CSARGQGGTDTQYF. The CDR3 nucleotides read TGCAGTGCTAGGGGTCAGGGGGGCACAGATACGCAGTATTTT.